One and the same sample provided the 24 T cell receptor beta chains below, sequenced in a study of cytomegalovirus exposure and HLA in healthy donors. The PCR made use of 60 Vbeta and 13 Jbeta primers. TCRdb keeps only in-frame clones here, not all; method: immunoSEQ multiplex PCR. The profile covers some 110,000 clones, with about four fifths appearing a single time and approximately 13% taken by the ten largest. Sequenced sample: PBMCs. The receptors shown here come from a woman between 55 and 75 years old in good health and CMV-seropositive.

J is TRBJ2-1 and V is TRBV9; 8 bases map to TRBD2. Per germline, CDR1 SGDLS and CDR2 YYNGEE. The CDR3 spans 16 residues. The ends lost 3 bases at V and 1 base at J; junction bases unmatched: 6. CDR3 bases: TGTGCCAGCAGCGCACTCGGGGGGGCTTCCTACAATGAGCAGTTCTTC. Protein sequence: CASSALGGASYNEQFF.

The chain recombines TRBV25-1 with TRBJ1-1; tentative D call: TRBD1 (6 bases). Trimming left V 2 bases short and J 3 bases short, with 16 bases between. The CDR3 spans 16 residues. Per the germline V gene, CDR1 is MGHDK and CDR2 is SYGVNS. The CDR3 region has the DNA TGTGCCAGCAGTGAACGAGGGGGATACGGAGACACTGAAGCTTTCTTT. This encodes CASSERGGYGDTEAFF. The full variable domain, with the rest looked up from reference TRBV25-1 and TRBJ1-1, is EADIYQTPRYLVIGTGKKITLECSQTMGHDKMYWYQQDPGMELHLIHYSYGVNSTEKGDLSSESTVSRIRTEHFPLTLESARPSHTSQYLCASSERGGYGDTEAFFGQGTRLTVV.

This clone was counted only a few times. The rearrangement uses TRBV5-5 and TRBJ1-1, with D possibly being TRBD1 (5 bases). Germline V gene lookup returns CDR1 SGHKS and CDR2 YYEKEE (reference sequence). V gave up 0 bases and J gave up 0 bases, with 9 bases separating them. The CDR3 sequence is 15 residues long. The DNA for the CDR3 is TGTGCCAGCAGCTTGGGGGGCAGAATGAACACTGAAGCTTTCTTT. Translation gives CASSLGGRMNTEAFF.

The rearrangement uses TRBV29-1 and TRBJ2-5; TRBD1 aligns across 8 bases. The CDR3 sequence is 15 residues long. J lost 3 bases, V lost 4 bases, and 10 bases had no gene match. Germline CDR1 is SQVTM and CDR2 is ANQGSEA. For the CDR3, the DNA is TGCAGCGTTGGTGGGCAGGGGGCTAGCAAAGAGACCCAGTACTTC. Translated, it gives CSVGGQGASKETQYF.

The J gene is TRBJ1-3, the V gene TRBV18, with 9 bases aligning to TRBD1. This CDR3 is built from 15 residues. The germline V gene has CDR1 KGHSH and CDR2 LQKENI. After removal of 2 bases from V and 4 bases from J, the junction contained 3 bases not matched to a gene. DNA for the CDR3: TGTGCCAGCTCACCAGGACAGGGGCCCGGAAACACCATATATTTT. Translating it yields CASSPGQGPGNTIYF.

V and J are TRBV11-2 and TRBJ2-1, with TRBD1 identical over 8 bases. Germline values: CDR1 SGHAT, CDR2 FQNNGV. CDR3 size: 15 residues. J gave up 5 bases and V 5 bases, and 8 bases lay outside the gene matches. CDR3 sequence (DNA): TGTGCCAGCAGCACCCGGACAGGGAACGACAATGAGCAGTTCTTC. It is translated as CASSTRTGNDNEQFF.

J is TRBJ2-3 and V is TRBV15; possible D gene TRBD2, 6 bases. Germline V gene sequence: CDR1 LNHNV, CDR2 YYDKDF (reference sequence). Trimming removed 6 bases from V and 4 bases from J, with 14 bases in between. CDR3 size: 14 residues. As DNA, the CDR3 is TGTGCCACCAGGAGGCCGGGAGTGGCAGATACGCAGTATTTT. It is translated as CATRRPGVADTQYF.

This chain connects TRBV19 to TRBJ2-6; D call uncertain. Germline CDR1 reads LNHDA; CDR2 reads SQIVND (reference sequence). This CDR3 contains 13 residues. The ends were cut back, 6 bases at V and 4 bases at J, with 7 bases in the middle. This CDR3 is CASRRSGANVLTF. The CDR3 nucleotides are TGTGCCAGTAGGCGGAGCGGGGCCAACGTCCTGACTTTC.

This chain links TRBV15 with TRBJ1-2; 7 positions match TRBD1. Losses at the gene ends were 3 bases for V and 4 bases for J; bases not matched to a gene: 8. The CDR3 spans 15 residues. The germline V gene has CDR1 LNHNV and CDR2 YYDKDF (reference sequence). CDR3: CATSRPQGELYGYTF. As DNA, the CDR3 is TGTGCCACCAGCAGGCCTCAGGGGGAACTCTATGGCTACACCTTC. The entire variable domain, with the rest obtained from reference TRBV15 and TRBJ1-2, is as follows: DAMVIQNPRYQVTQFGKPVTLSCSQTLNHNVMYWYQQKSSQAPKLLFHYYDKDFNNEADTPDNFQSRRPNTSFCFLDIRSPGLGDTAMYLCATSRPQGELYGYTFGSGTRLTVV.

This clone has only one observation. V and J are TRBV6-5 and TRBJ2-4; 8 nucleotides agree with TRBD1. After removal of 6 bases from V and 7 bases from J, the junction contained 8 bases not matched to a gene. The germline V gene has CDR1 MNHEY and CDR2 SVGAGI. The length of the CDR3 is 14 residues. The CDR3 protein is CASSSGGRRNIQYF. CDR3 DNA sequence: TGTGCCAGCAGCTCAGGGGGCCGGAGGAACATTCAGTACTTC.

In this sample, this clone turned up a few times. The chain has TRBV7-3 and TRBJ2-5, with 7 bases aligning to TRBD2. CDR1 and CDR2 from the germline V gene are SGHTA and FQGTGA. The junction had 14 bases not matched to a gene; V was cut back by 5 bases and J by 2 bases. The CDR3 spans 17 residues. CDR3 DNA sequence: TGTGCCAGCAGCCTTCCCCCGGGTCTAGCGGCTCAAGAGACCCAGTACTTC. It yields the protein CASSLPPGLAAQETQYF.

CDR3 sequence reads: CASSQDTRGLYNEQFF. The CDR3 coding sequence is TGTGCCAGCAGCCAAGATACCAGGGGCCTTTACAATGAGCAGTTCTTC. The chain couples TRBV4-2 to TRBJ2-1, with D possibly matching TRBD1 (6 bases). Germline CDR1 and CDR2: LGHNA and YNFKEQ. Trimming took 0 bases from V and 4 from J, leaving 13 bases between them. This CDR3 is 16 amino acids long.

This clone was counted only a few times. The CDR3: CASSERSNEQFF. CDR3 sequence (DNA): TGTGCCAGCAGCGAGCGGAGCAATGAGCAGTTCTTC. The chain has TRBV4-2 and TRBJ2-1, with TRBD2 as a possible D gene (5 bases). The germline V and J ends were trimmed by 5 bases and 6 bases, with 8 bases remaining between them. Germline V gene data show CDR1 as LGHNA and CDR2 as YNFKEQ. The CDR3 is 12 amino acids.

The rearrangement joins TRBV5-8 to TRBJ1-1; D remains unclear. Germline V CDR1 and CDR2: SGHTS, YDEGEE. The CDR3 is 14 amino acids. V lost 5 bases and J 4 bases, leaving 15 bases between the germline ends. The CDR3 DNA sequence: TGTGCCAGCAGGGAGATGAAAGTACTCACTGAAGCTTTCTTT. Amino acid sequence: CASREMKVLTEAFF.

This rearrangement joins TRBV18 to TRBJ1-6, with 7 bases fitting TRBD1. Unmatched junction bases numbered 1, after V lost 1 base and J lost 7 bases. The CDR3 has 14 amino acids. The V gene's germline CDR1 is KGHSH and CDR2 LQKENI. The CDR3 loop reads CASSPQTGNSPLHF. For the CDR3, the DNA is TGTGCCAGCTCACCACAGACAGGGAATTCACCCCTCCACTTT.

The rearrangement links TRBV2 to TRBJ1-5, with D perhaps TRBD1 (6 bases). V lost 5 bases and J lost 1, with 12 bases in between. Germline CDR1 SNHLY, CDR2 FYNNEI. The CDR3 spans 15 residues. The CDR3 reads CASSPRGGSNQPQHF. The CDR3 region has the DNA TGTGCCAGCAGTCCGAGGGGGGGGAGCAATCAGCCCCAGCATTTT.

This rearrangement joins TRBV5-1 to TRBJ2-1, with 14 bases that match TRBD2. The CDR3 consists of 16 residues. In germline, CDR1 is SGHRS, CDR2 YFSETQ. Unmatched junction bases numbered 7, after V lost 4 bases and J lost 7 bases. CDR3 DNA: TGCGCCAGCAGCCCGGGACTAGCGGGGGATATTAATGAGCAGTTCTTC. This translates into CASSPGLAGDINEQFF.

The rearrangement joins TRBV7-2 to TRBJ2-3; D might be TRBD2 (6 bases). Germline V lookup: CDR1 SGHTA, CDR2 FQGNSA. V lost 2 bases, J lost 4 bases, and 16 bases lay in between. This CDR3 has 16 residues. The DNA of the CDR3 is TGTGCCAGCAGCTTACATGGGGGGAGTGAGGCAGATACGCAGTATTTT. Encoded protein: CASSLHGGSEADTQYF. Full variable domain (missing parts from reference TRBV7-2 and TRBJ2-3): GAGVSQSPSNKVTEKGKDVELRCDPISGHTALYWYRQSLGQGLEFLIYFQGNSAPDKSGLPSDRFSAERTGGSVSTLTIQRTQQEDSAVYLCASSLHGGSEADTQYFGPGTRLTVL.

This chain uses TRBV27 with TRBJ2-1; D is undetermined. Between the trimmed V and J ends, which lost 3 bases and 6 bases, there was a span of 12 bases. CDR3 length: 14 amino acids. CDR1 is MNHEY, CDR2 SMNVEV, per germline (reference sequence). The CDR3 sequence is CASSLVLSLNEQFF. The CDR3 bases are TGTGCCAGCAGTTTGGTACTCTCTCTCAATGAGCAGTTCTTC.

The CDR3 nucleotides read TGTGCCCGCCCGGGTAACACCGGGGAGCTGTTTTTT. Translated, it gives CARPGNTGELFF. This chain links TRBV30 with TRBJ2-2; no clear D gene. CDR1 GTSNPN and CDR2 SVGIG come from the germline V gene (reference sequence). The CDR3 length is 12 residues. Trimming cost V 8 bases and J 2 bases, with 9 bases left between them.

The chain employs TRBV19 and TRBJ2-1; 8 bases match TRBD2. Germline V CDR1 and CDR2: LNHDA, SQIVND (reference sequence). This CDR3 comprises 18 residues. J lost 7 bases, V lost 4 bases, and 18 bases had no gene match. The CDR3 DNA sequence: TGTGCCAGTAGTACAATACTAGTATCGGGGGGGGCCGGGAATGAGCAGTTCTTC. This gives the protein CASSTILVSGGAGNEQFF. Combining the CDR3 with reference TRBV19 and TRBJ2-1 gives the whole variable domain DGGITQSPKYLFRKEGQNVTLSCEQNLNHDAMYWYRQDPGQGLRLIYYSQIVNDFQKGDIAEGYSVSREKKESFPLTVTSAQKNPTAFYLCASSTILVSGGAGNEQFFGPGTRLTVL.

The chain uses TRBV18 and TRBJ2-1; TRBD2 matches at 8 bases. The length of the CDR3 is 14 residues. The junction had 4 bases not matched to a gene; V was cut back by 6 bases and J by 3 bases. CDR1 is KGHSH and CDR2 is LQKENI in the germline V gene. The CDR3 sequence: CASSPGGIYNEQFF. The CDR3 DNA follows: TGTGCCAGCTCGCCGGGAGGGATCTACAATGAGCAGTTCTTC.

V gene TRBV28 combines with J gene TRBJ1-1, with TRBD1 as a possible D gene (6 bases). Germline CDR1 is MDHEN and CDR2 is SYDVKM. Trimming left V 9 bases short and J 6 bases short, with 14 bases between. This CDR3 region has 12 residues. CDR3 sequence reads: CASTRGGSEAFF. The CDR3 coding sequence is TGTGCCAGTACTAGGGGGGGCTCTGAAGCTTTCTTT.

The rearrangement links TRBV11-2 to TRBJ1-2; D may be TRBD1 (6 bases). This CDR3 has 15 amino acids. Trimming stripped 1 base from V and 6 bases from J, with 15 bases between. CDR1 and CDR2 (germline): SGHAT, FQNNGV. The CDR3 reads CASSLGGGGRDGYTF. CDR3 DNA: TGTGCCAGCAGCTTAGGGGGCGGGGGGCGCGATGGCTACACCTTC.